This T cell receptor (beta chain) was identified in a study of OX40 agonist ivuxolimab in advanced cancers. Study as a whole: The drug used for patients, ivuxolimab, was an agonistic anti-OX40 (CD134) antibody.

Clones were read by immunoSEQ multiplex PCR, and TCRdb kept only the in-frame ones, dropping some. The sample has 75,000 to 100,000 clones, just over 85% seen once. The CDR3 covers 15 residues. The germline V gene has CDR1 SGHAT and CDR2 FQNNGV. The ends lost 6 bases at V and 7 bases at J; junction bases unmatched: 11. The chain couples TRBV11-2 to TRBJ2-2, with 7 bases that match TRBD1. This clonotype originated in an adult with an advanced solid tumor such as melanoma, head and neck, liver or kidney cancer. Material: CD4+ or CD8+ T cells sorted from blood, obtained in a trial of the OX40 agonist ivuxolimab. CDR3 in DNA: TGTGCCAGCAGGTCCGGGACAGCTCTAATCGGGGAGCTGTTTTTT. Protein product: CASRSGTALIGELFF.